The source of this T cell receptor beta chain is a study of Ad26.COV2.S vaccination and SARS-CoV-2 variants. Overall study results and limits: Whether participants received vaccine or placebo, their non-spike TCR breadth was similar. Total T cell responses were possibly underestimated by TCR breadth and depth analyses.

This clone has only one observation. As yet, its antigen is unknown. CDR1 is LGHDT and CDR2 is YNNKEL in the germline V gene (reference sequence). CDR3 length: 14 amino acids. After removal of 9 bases from V and 9 bases from J, the junction contained 12 bases not matched to a gene. TCRdb's table, derived via immunoSEQ multiplex PCR, lists solely in-frame clones and lacks some. The data show about 480,000 clones, 87% seen once. The treatment: over 15 received Ad26.COV2.S at low or high dose, single or two shots; about 5 received placebo; per-sample allocation not given. Following the first vaccine or placebo injection, samples were taken on day 63.

The starting material was peripheral blood, obtained in a trial of Ad26.COV2.S vaccine versus placebo. This chain connects TRBV3-1 (or the pseudogene TRBV3-2) to TRBJ2-4; 9 nucleotides match TRBD1. The TCR sequence derives from a person between 18 and 65 years old who received the Ad26.COV2.S COVID-19 vaccine or a placebo. CDR3 loop: CASSRDRVVGIQYF. The CDR3 region has the DNA TGTGCCAGTTCCCGGGACAGGGTTGTCGGCATTCAGTACTTC.